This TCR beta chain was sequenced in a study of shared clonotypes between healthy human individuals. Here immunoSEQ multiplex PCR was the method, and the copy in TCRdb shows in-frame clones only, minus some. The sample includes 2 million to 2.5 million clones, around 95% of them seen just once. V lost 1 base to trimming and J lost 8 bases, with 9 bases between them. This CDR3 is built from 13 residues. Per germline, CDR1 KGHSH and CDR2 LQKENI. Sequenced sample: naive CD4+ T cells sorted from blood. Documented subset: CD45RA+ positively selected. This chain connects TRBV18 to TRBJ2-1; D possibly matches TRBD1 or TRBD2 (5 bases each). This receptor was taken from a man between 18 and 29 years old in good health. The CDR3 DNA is TGTGCCAGCTCACCACTGGGGACCGATGAGCAGTTCTTC. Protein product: CASSPLGTDEQFF.